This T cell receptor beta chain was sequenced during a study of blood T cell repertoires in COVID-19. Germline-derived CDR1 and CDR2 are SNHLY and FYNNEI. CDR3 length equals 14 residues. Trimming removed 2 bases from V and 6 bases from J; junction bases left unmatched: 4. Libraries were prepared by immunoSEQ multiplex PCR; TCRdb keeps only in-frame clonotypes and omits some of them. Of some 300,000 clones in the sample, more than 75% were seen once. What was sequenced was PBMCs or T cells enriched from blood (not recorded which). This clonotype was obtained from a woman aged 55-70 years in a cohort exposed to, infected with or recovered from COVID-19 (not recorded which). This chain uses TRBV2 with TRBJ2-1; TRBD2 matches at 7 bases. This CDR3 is CASSETGLSNEQFF. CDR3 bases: TGTGCCAGCAGTGAAACGGGACTAAGCAATGAGCAGTTCTTC.